A selection of T cell receptor beta chains follows, all from one sample in a study of response to subunit inactivated influenza vaccine. TCRdb reprocessed the RT-PCR reads with MiXCR, giving one entry per CDR3 protein. The sample includes roughly 790,000 distinct CDR3 sequences, less than 25% of them seen just once. Sequences were derived from PBMCs from blood, sampled around 5 days after vaccination. The receptors originated from a man aged 50 or older who received an inactivated influenza vaccine. CDR3s include the opening cysteine and the closing phenylalanine or tryptophan. D genes are given only for firm matches. Size is stated for part of the rows, as once, few or many counts, or as a class when the clone is expanded.

j_call	clone_size	d_call	v_call	cdr3_aa	cdr3_nt
TRBJ1-1	-	-	TRBV10-3	CAAEGEGGGTEAFF	TGTGCCGCCGAGGGGGAGGGCGGGGGCACTGAAGCTTTCTTT
TRBJ1-1	few	TRBD1	TRBV12-3/TRBV12-4	CASSEGQLTPGETEAFF	TGTGCCAGCAGCGAGGGACAGTTGACCCCCGGGGAGACTGAAGCTTTCTTT
TRBJ2-1	few	-	TRBV20-1	CSAPTPASSYNEQFF	TGCAGTGCTCCCACTCCGGCTAGCTCCTACAATGAGCAGTTCTTC
TRBJ1-2	few	-	TRBV12-3/TRBV12-4	CASSPRTGMYYGYTF	TGTGCCAGCAGCCCCCGTACGGGAATGTACTATGGCTACACCTTC
TRBJ2-3	few	-	TRBV20-1	CSARDRYRNTDTQYF	TGCAGTGCTAGAGATCGGTATAGGAACACAGATACGCAGTATTTT
TRBJ1-2	-	-	TRBV6-5	CASSYTTPAYGYTF	TGTGCCAGCAGTTACACGACTCCAGCCTATGGCTACACCTTC
TRBJ2-3	-	-	TRBV4-2	CASSQDVSDTQYF	TGTGCCAGCAGCCAAGATGTCTCAGATACGCAGTATTTT
TRBJ2-3	few	TRBD2	TRBV5-1	CASSPRTSLIADTQYF	TGCGCCAGCAGCCCCCGGACTAGCCTCATAGCAGATACGCAGTATTTT
TRBJ2-2	-	TRBD1	TRBV28	CASRGTGGTGELFF	TGTGCCAGCAGAGGGACAGGGGGAACCGGGGAGCTGTTTTTT
TRBJ1-1	many	-	TRBV9	CASSTGNTEAFF	TGTGCCAGCAGCACAGGTAACACTGAAGCTTTCTTT
TRBJ2-1	-	-	TRBV5-1	CASSLLLGEQFF	TGCGCCAGCAGTCTACTCCTGGGTGAGCAGTTCTTC
TRBJ1-3	many	-	TRBV6-2/TRBV6-3	CASRRPWTAISGNTIYF	TGTGCCAGCAGACGACCTTGGACAGCAATCTCTGGAAACACCATATATTTT
TRBJ2-1	few	-	TRBV7-2	CASSFMGNEQFF	TGTGCCAGCAGCTTCATGGGGAATGAGCAGTTCTTC
TRBJ2-5	many	-	TRBV7-2	CASSLAQGGAETQYF	TGTGCCAGCAGCTTAGCGCAGGGGGGCGCAGAGACCCAGTACTTC
TRBJ2-1	-	-	TRBV20-1	CSASRGFYNEQFF	TGCAGTGCTAGTAGGGGGTTCTACAATGAGCAGTTCTTC
TRBJ2-3	many	-	TRBV25-1	CASRHTSDTQYF	TGTGCCAGCAGACATACATCTGATACGCAGTATTTT
TRBJ1-2	few	-	TRBV7-2	CASSLTAGQANYGYTF	TGTGCCAGCAGCTTAACGGCGGGGCAAGCTAACTATGGCTACACCTTC
TRBJ2-2	-	TRBD1	TRBV28	CASSSPYGTGSFF	TGTGCCAGCAGTTCGCCCTACGGGACAGGGTCGTTTTTT
TRBJ1-1	-	TRBD1	TRBV12-3/TRBV12-4	CASSLRQGNRRTEAFF	TGTGCCAGCAGTTTAAGACAGGGGAATCGAAGGACTGAAGCTTTCTTT
TRBJ2-6	-	-	TRBV28	CASSFHTSGANVLTF	TGTGCCAGCAGTTTCCACACCTCTGGGGCCAACGTCCTGACTTTC
TRBJ2-7	-	TRBD2	TRBV4-2	CASSQALAGYEQYF	TGTGCCAGCAGCCAGGCACTAGCGGGATACGAGCAGTACTTC
TRBJ2-7	few	-	TRBV24-1	CATSDLEGSEQYF	TGTGCCACCAGTGATTTAGAAGGGTCCGAGCAGTACTTC
TRBJ2-1	many	TRBD1	TRBV25-1	CASRPGTGSYNEQFF	TGTGCCAGCAGACCCGGGACAGGGAGCTACAATGAGCAGTTCTTC
TRBJ1-1	-	-	TRBV6-1	CASRTLRWENTEAFF	TGTGCCAGCAGAACCCTCCGGTGGGAGAACACTGAAGCTTTCTTT
TRBJ2-2	once	-	TRBV27	CASSFSGDGELFF	TGTGCCAGCAGTTTTTCAGGGGACGGGGAGCTGTTTTTT
TRBJ2-1	few	-	TRBV5-1	CASTWTPTGSSYNEQFF	TGCGCCAGCACTTGGACCCCGACAGGAAGCTCCTACAATGAGCAGTTCTTC
TRBJ2-5	-	TRBD2	TRBV7-2	CASSLETSAQETQYF	TGTGCCAGCAGCTTAGAGACTAGCGCACAAGAGACCCAGTACTTC
TRBJ2-5	-	TRBD2	TRBV7-6	CASSLISGGIFQETQYF	TGTGCCAGCAGCTTAATTAGCGGGGGGATATTCCAAGAGACCCAGTACTTC
TRBJ2-3	-	-	TRBV6-1	CASSERQFYTDTQYF	TGTGCCAGCAGTGAGAGGCAATTCTACACAGATACGCAGTATTTT
TRBJ1-2	few	-	TRBV11-2	CASSLASGAGRGGYTF	TGTGCCAGCAGCTTAGCGTCCGGGGCGGGGAGAGGTGGCTACACCTTC
TRBJ2-1	many	-	TRBV12-3/TRBV12-4	CASSFWGATYNEQFF	TGTGCCAGCAGTTTTTGGGGAGCGACTTACAATGAGCAGTTCTTC
TRBJ2-1	many	TRBD2	TRBV7-3	CASSKGLAGPQEQFF	TGTGCCAGCAGCAAGGGACTAGCGGGACCCCAGGAGCAGTTCTTC
TRBJ2-1	-	-	TRBV9	CASSPARGYDNEQFF	TGTGCCAGCAGCCCCGCCCGTGGGTACGACAATGAGCAGTTCTTC
TRBJ2-5	-	-	TRBV9	CASTPGEVVGETQYF	TGTGCCAGCACCCCCGGCGAGGTAGTAGGGGAGACCCAGTACTTC
TRBJ2-1	-	TRBD2	TRBV6-1	CASNLDGTSTYNEQFF	TGTGCCAGCAACCTTGACGGGACTAGCACCTACAATGAGCAGTTCTTC
TRBJ2-1	few	TRBD2	TRBV5-5	CASSITSGRHNEQFF	TGTGCCAGCAGCATCACTAGCGGGAGGCACAATGAGCAGTTCTTC
TRBJ1-1	few	-	TRBV14	CASSQRTGTKAFF	TGTGCCAGCAGCCAACGTACCGGGACAAAAGCTTTCTTT
TRBJ1-6	-	-	TRBV6-2/TRBV6-3	CASSPVPSPLHF	TGTGCCAGCAGCCCAGTACCCTCACCCCTCCACTTT
TRBJ2-6	few	TRBD1	TRBV30	CAWSGDSSGANVLTF	TGTGCCTGGAGTGGGGACAGCTCTGGGGCCAACGTCCTGACTTTC